The source of this T cell receptor (beta chain) is a study of neurological immune-mediated disorders. Study conclusions and caveats: The greatest TCR clonal expansion appeared in HTLV-1-associated myelopathy and the smallest, falling below healthy controls, in multiple sclerosis. The expanded clones of different subjects shared no CDR3 amino acid sequences (suggesting private repertoires in all groups). Phylogenetic grouping assigned the repertoires of 18 of 34 multiple sclerosis patients to a single related-CDR3 cluster, which may represent a signature.

The CDR3 totals 12 residues. V was shortened by 4 bases and J by 9 bases, with 10 bases between the two germline ends. Per the germline V gene, CDR1 is LGHDT and CDR2 is YNNKEL (reference sequence). In its sample, this clonotype was seen many times. Its antigen is as yet unknown. Time point specified: longitudinal time-point 3. TCRdb re-derived calls from the 5' RACE reads in MiXCR, one entry per CDR3 protein. Of under 100,000 distinct CDR3 sequences listed, around 4% are singletons. The sample comprised PBMCs. This clonotype was obtained from an older woman with multiple sclerosis. The V gene is TRBV3-1, the J gene TRBJ1-5, with no clear D. CDR3: CASSLHGGPQHF. In DNA form, the CDR3 reads TGTGCCAGCAGCCTACACGGTGGGCCCCAGCATTTT.